This T cell receptor beta chain originates from a study of blood T cell repertoires in COVID-19. The table came from immunoSEQ multiplex PCR; TCRdb's copy has only in-frame clones and leaves some out. The data hold about 320,000 clones, with around 86% observed a single time. The cohort comprised adults aged roughly 18 to 95 years residing in 20 to 25 US areas. Participants were placed into cohorts based on the clinical history they reported. This CDR3 has 14 amino acids. The germline V gene encodes CDR1 SEHNR and CDR2 FQNEAQ (reference sequence). Trimming at V came to 5 bases and at J to 9 bases, leaving 5 bases not matched to a gene.

The sequence was collected from a man between 60 and 75 years old who had recovered from COVID-19. Material: PBMCs or T cells enriched from blood (not recorded which). The genes are TRBV7-9 and TRBJ2-1; 12 nucleotides agree with TRBD2. The CDR3 region is CASSPLAGGSEQFF. CDR3 sequence (DNA): TGTGCCAGCAGCCCTCTAGCGGGAGGGAGTGAGCAGTTCTTC.